This T cell receptor (beta chain) was identified during a study of immune evolution from preneoplasia to lung adenocarcinoma. Study at large: HLA loss of heterozygosity: 6% to 7.5% AIS, under 19% MIA, around 35% ADC, none AAH. Study-level findings and limits: Normal lung had highest clonality; later lesions appeared denser, more diverse.

A few counts support this clone. Its specificity is not known. Histologic diagnosis was independently verified by two lung pathologists. CDR3 length: 14 residues. The V gene's germline CDR1 is SGHNT and CDR2 YYREEE (reference sequence). After removal of 1 base from V and 9 bases from J, the junction contained 10 bases not matched to a gene. Sequencing was performed with immunoSEQ multiplex PCR; in TCRdb, only in-frame clones are kept and a portion is missing. The table has 14,000 or so clones, about 85% seen once. The material sequenced was FFPE lung adenocarcinoma in situ tissue. The sequence was collected from a donor aged 70 or over with lung adenocarcinoma. The rearrangement joins TRBV5-4 to TRBJ2-7, with 7 bases aligning to TRBD2. The CDR3 region has the DNA TGTGCCAGCAGCTTGATGACTAGCCCGGGTGTGCAGTACTTC. It translates to CASSLMTSPGVQYF. Based on the CDR3 plus reference TRBV5-4 and TRBJ2-7, the full variable domain is ETGVTQSPTHLIKTRGQQVTLRCSSQSGHNTVSWYQQALGQGPQFIFQYYREEENGRGNFPPRFSGLQFPNYSSELNVNALELDDSALYLCASSLMTSPGVQYFGPGTRLTVT.